This T cell receptor (beta chain) was sequenced during a study of blood T cell repertoires in COVID-19. Looking at the study overall: The United States, Italy and Spain supplied acute and convalescent COVID-19 samples.

This clone has more than one count but fewer than ten. The CDR3 runs 12 residues. The germline V gene encodes CDR1 SGHTA and CDR2 FQGTGA. The V segment lost 5 bases and the J segment 8 bases; nucleotides outside the gene matches: 5. Using immunoSEQ multiplex PCR, the repertoire was profiled, and TCRdb retains in-frame clones only, with some absent. The sample comprises 250,000 to 300,000 clones, 75% to 90% of which are singletons, and 12% rests with the top ten. The sequenced sample was peripheral blood. This TCR was recovered from a woman aged 60 to 75 with acute or convalescent COVID-19. The chain links TRBV7-3 to TRBJ1-2; 7 nucleotides align to TRBD1. CDR3 amino acids: CASSATGMGYTF. CDR3 nucleotide sequence: TGTGCCAGCAGCGCGACAGGGATGGGCTACACCTTC.